A single sample gave rise to the 28 T cell receptor beta chains below, sequenced in a study of radiotherapy plus CTLA-4 blockade in lung cancer. Profiling relied on immunoSEQ multiplex PCR, and the TCRdb table lists in-frame clones only, not all of them. Here the sample spans 80,000 to 100,000 clones, around nine tenths being singletons. The sample consisted of peripheral blood, taken from a patient treated with radiotherapy plus ipilimumab. Every receptor here comes from a human donor with non-small cell lung cancer that progressed on radiotherapy plus ipilimumab.

A few counts support this clone. The rearrangement uses TRBV7-9 and TRBJ1-2, with D possibly matching TRBD1 (5 bases). Germline V gene data show CDR1 as SEHNR and CDR2 as FQNEAQ (reference sequence). The V end was cut by 1 base, the J end by 12 bases, with 21 bases between. This CDR3 comprises 15 residues. The DNA for the CDR3 is TGTGCCAGCAGCTTAGGGGGCAGGGCCGGAGTGCAGAACACCTTC. Translating it yields CASSLGGRAGVQNTF.

The chain carries TRBV7-3 and TRBJ2-6; 8 bases match TRBD1. In germline, CDR1 is SGHTA, CDR2 FQGTGA. The CDR3 loop spans 19 amino acids. J was trimmed by 1 base and V by 2 bases; bases with no gene match: 10. CDR3 in amino acids: CASSLGPGTGGSGANVLTF. The CDR3 nucleotides read TGTGCCAGCAGCTTAGGGCCCGGGACAGGTGGATCTGGGGCCAACGTCCTGACTTTC.

The rearrangement links TRBV2 to TRBJ2-5, with D perhaps TRBD1 (5 bases). The V and J ends lost 4 bases and 5 bases respectively, with 17 bases between them. CDR1 is SNHLY and CDR2 is FYNNEI in the germline V gene. The CDR3 length is 15 residues. DNA for the CDR3: TGTGCCAGCAGTGTTCGAGAAGGGGCCGGGGAGACCCAGTACTTC. Protein sequence: CASSVREGAGETQYF.

The CDR3 here is CASSVAPEGNTGELFF. The CDR3 region has the DNA TGTGCCAGCAGCGTAGCCCCCGAGGGGAACACCGGGGAGCTGTTTTTT. V usage is TRBV9 and J usage is TRBJ2-2, with a tentative D call TRBD2 (5 bases). V dropped 0 bases and J dropped 1 base, with 10 bases sitting between them. In germline, CDR1 is SGDLS, CDR2 YYNGEE. CDR3 size: 16 residues.

The chain couples TRBV11-2 to TRBJ1-4; D might be TRBD1 (6 bases). V was shortened by 4 bases and J by 4 bases, with 10 bases between the two germline ends. Germline assignment: CDR1 SGHAT and CDR2 FQNNGV. The CDR3 covers 14 residues. Written as DNA, the CDR3 is TGTGCCAGCAGCTCCCAGGGGATTAATGAAAAACTGTTTTTT. This sequence encodes CASSSQGINEKLFF.

This chain uses TRBV7-2 with TRBJ2-1; weak D call: TRBD2 (6 bases). Trimming removed 5 bases at V and 7 bases at J, with 15 bases between. The CDR3 length is 14 residues. CDR1 and CDR2 from the germline V gene are SGHTA and FQGNSA. CDR3 coding DNA: TGTGCCAGCAGCCAGACTAGTTTCCGGAATGAGCAGTTCTTC. Its translation: CASSQTSFRNEQFF.

The chain couples TRBV29-1 to TRBJ1-5; D is possibly TRBD1 (5 bases). This CDR3 has 13 amino acids. Between the trimmed V and J ends, which lost 4 bases and 4 bases, there was a span of 11 bases. CDR1 is SQVTM and CDR2 is ANQGSEA in the germline V gene. CDR3: CSVAGTPNQPQHF. The DNA of the CDR3 is TGCAGCGTTGCGGGGACCCCGAATCAGCCCCAGCATTTT.

The V and J genes are TRBV30 and TRBJ1-1; D remains ambiguous. The CDR3 covers 13 residues. The V end was cut by 5 bases, the J end by 0 bases, with 10 bases between. Germline lookup yields CDR1 GTSNPN and CDR2 SVGIG (reference sequence). This CDR3 is CAWRTQLNTEAFF. CDR3 in DNA: TGTGCCTGGCGCACACAGCTGAACACTGAAGCTTTCTTT.

The CDR3 sequence is CASSSKREGVETQYF. CDR3 DNA: TGTGCCAGCAGCTCGAAGCGGGAGGGCGTGGAGACCCAGTACTTC. The chain recombines TRBV5-4 with TRBJ2-5; 10 nucleotides match TRBD2. Germline assignment: CDR1 SGHNT and CDR2 YYREEE (reference sequence). V lost 3 bases and J lost 5; bases outside the gene matches: 7. The CDR3 contains 15 residues. Combining the CDR3 with reference TRBV5-4 and TRBJ2-5 gives the whole variable domain ETGVTQSPTHLIKTRGQQVTLRCSSQSGHNTVSWYQQALGQGPQFIFQYYREEENGRGNFPPRFSGLQFPNYSSELNVNALELDDSALYLCASSSKREGVETQYFGPGTRLLVL.

The chain carries TRBV19 and TRBJ2-4, with D possibly called TRBD1 or TRBD2 (6 bases each). There are 14 residues in the CDR3. Germline V gene data show CDR1 as LNHDA and CDR2 as SQIVND (reference sequence). This CDR3 is CASGGPLAKNIQYF. The DNA of the CDR3 is TGTGCGAGTGGGGGGCCGCTAGCCAAAAACATTCAGTACTTC.

This clone was seen a single time. The V gene is TRBV27, the J gene TRBJ1-5; TRBD1 matches 7 bases. This CDR3 has 14 residues. Unmatched junction bases numbered 8, after V lost 6 bases and J lost 6 bases. Germline assignment: CDR1 MNHEY and CDR2 SMNVEV (reference sequence). In nucleotides, the CDR3 is TGTGCCAGCAGACTGACAGGGTCAGGTCAGCCCCAGCATTTT. Protein: CASRLTGSGQPQHF.

The gene calls are TRBV28 and TRBJ1-1; no clear D gene. Trimming removed 0 bases from V and 8 bases from J, with 10 bases in between. Germline V lookup: CDR1 MDHEN, CDR2 SYDVKM. The CDR3 covers 13 residues. CDR3 region: CASSLWEQIEAFF. The CDR3 coding sequence is TGTGCCAGCAGTTTATGGGAGCAAATAGAAGCTTTCTTT.

The chain uses TRBV5-1 and TRBJ2-1; no definite D call. Trimming stripped 0 bases from V and 0 bases from J, with 7 bases between. Germline CDR1 reads SGHRS; CDR2 reads YFSETQ. CDR3 length: 15 amino acids. The CDR3 protein is CASSLDGYSYNEQFF. The CDR3 DNA reads as TGCGCCAGCAGCTTGGACGGGTACTCCTACAATGAGCAGTTCTTC.

The V gene is TRBV5-4, the J gene TRBJ2-7, with D possibly TRBD1 on 5 matching bases. The CDR3 is 13 residues long. V was shortened by 0 bases and J by 7 bases, with 11 bases between the two germline ends. Germline CDR1 reads SGHNT; CDR2 reads YYREEE (reference sequence). CDR3 residues: CASSLGQGREQYF. The CDR3 region has the DNA TGTGCCAGCAGCTTGGGGCAGGGTAGGGAGCAGTACTTC.

The chain has TRBV19 and TRBJ1-1, with a possible D match to TRBD1 (5 bases). The CDR3 has 13 residues. V dropped 4 bases and J dropped 8 bases, with 14 bases sitting between them. Germline CDR1 and CDR2: LNHDA and SQIVND (reference sequence). CDR3 amino acids: CASSTMGGEEAFF. The CDR3 DNA follows: TGTGCCAGTAGTACCATGGGGGGTGAGGAAGCTTTCTTT.

The rearrangement joins TRBV7-6 to TRBJ2-1; the D is unclear. Trimming cost V 1 base and J 10 bases, with 11 bases left between them. The length of the CDR3 is 13 residues. Per the germline V gene, CDR1 is SGHVS and CDR2 is FNYEAQ. This CDR3 reads CASSLGPLGEQFF. CDR3 sequence (DNA): TGTGCCAGCAGCTTAGGCCCCCTAGGGGAGCAGTTCTTC.

The genes are TRBV18 and TRBJ1-2, with 8 bases that match TRBD1. The CDR3 runs to 15 residues. CDR1 is KGHSH and CDR2 is LQKENI in the germline V gene. V was clipped by 2 bases and J by 4 bases; unmatched bases: 6. The CDR3 DNA sequence: TGTGCCAGCTCACCAGCCGACAGGGGTGGCTATGGCTACACCTTC. This codes for CASSPADRGGYGYTF.

The V call is TRBV10-2, the J call TRBJ2-3; D gene unclear. The CDR3 has 11 residues. V dropped 2 bases and J dropped 3 bases, with 0 bases sitting between them. CDR1 is WSHSY and CDR2 is SAAADI in the germline V gene. The CDR3 DNA reads TGCGCCAGCAGTGAGACAGATACGCAGTATTTT. As protein: CASSETDTQYF.

The chain recombines TRBV9 with TRBJ2-3, with 7 bases identical to TRBD2. This CDR3 comprises 16 residues. The V gene's germline CDR1 is SGDLS and CDR2 YYNGEE. After removal of 3 bases from V and 1 base from J, the junction contained 8 bases not matched to a gene. The DNA of the CDR3 is TGTGCCAGCAGCGATCCAAGGGCGGGGGGCACAGATACGCAGTATTTT. Translated: CASSDPRAGGTDTQYF.

This chain connects TRBV6-1 to TRBJ1-5, with no clear D. Germline values: CDR1 MNHNS, CDR2 SASEGT. The V end was cut by 4 bases, the J end by 1 base, with 8 bases between. The CDR3 covers 14 residues. CDR3 DNA sequence: TGTGCCAGCAGTGCTAAACAAAGCAATCAGCCCCAGCATTTT. Its protein product is CASSAKQSNQPQHF.

The chain joins TRBV5-1 to TRBJ2-2; 10 positions match TRBD2. After removal of 1 base from V and 8 bases from J, the junction contained 8 bases not matched to a gene. CDR3 length equals 16 residues. The germline CDR1 and CDR2 sequences are SGHRS and YFSETQ. CDR3 nucleotides: TGCGCCAGCAGCTTGACTAGCGGGAACCCGGGTGGGGAGCTGTTTTTT. It specifies CASSLTSGNPGGELFF.

This clone has only one observation. In nucleotides, the CDR3 is TGTGCCAGCAGCCAAGCCCGACTCGGCACTGAAGCTTTCTTT. Residues: CASSQARLGTEAFF. V and J are TRBV4-2 and TRBJ1-1, with D unclear. In germline, CDR1 is LGHNA, CDR2 YNFKEQ. This CDR3 contains 14 residues. The germline V and J ends were trimmed by 1 base and 4 bases, with 10 bases remaining between them.

The sample holds a few counts of this clone. V usage is TRBV5-1 and J usage is TRBJ2-7; D might be TRBD2 (5 bases). CDR3 size: 13 residues. The germline V and J ends were trimmed by 1 base and 3 bases, with 8 bases remaining between them. Germline assignment: CDR1 SGHRS and CDR2 YFSETQ. The CDR3 is CASSLPGDYEQYF. The CDR3 DNA reads as TGCGCCAGCAGCTTGCCCGGGGACTACGAGCAGTACTTC.

A single count supports this clone. The chain uses TRBV5-1 and TRBJ1-1, with TRBD1 matching over 8 bases. Germline loops: CDR1 SGHRS, CDR2 YFSETQ. This CDR3 comprises 15 residues. After removal of 3 bases from V and 7 bases from J, the junction contained 11 bases not matched to a gene. The CDR3 spells CASSSQPTGDYEAFF. The DNA of the CDR3 is TGCGCCAGCAGCTCCCAACCGACAGGGGACTATGAAGCTTTCTTT.

V usage is TRBV10-3 and J usage is TRBJ1-1; no firm D call. The germline gives CDR1 ENHRY, CDR2 SYGVKD. The CDR3 consists of 12 residues. V lost 6 bases and J lost 6, with 11 bases in between. CDR3 nucleotides: TGTGCCATCAGAGGGCAGGATTCTGAAGCTTTCTTT. This translates into CAIRGQDSEAFF.

This chain connects TRBV7-3 to TRBJ2-1; 7 bases map to TRBD2. This CDR3 is built from 16 residues. The germline V gene has CDR1 SGHTA and CDR2 FQGTGA. The V gene end was trimmed by 5 bases and the J gene end by 4 bases; junction bases not matched to a gene: 11. CDR3 bases: TGTGCCAGCAGCCATGACATTAGCGGGCCGTACAATGAGCAGTTCTTC. This translates into CASSHDISGPYNEQFF.

The chain uses TRBV2 and TRBJ1-1; D is unclear. V was clipped by 6 bases and J by 7 bases, with 12 bases between them. Germline CDR1 is SNHLY and CDR2 is FYNNEI. The CDR3 spans 12 residues. As DNA, the CDR3 is TGTGCCAGCAGCGCGATCGCCTTTGAAGCTTTCTTT. As protein: CASSAIAFEAFF.

The genes are TRBV2 and TRBJ1-5; the D gene is possibly TRBD1 (6 bases). The V end was cut by 6 bases, the J end by 4 bases, with 13 bases between. The CDR3 extends over 14 amino acids. Germline lookup yields CDR1 SNHLY and CDR2 FYNNEI. Here the CDR3 DNA reads TGTGCCAGCAGGGCAGGGAGGGGGAATCAGCCCCAGCATTTT. Encoded protein: CASRAGRGNQPQHF.